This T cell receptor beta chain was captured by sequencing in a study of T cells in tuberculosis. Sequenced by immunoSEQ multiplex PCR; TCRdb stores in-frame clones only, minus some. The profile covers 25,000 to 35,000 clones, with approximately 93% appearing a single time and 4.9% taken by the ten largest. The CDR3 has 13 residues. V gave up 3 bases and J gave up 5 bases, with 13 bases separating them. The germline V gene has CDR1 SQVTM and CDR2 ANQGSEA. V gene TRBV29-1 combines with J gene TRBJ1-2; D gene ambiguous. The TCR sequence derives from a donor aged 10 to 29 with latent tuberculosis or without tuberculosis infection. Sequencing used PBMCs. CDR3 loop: CSVDLETEYGYTF. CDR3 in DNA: TGCAGCGTTGATCTGGAAACAGAATATGGCTACACCTTC.